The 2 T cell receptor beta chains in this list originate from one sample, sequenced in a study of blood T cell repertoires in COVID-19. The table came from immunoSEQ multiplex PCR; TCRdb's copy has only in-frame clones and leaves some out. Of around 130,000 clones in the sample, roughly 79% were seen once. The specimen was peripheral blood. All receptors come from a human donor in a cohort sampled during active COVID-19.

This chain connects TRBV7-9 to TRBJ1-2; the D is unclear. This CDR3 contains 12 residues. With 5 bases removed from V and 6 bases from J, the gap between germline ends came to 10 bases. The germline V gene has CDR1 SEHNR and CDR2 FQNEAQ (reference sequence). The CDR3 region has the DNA TGTGCCAGCAGCCCCAATGGCAATGGCTACACCTTC. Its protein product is CASSPNGNGYTF. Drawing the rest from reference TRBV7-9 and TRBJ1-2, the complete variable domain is DTGVSQNPRHKITKRGQNVTFRCDPISEHNRLYWYRQTLGQGPEFLTYFQNEAQLEKSRLLSDRFSAERPKGSFSTLEIQRTEQGDSAMYLCASSPNGNGYTFGSGTRLTVV.

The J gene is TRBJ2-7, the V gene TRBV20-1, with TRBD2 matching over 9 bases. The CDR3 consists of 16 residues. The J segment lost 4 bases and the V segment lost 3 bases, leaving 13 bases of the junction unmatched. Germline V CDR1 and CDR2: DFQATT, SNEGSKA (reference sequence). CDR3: CSASPLAGTWGYEQYF. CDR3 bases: TGCAGTGCTAGTCCGCTAGCGGGGACGTGGGGGTACGAGCAGTACTTC.